This TCR beta chain is from a study of blood T cell repertoires in COVID-19. There are many counts of this clone. Generated by immunoSEQ multiplex PCR, the TCRdb table keeps only in-frame clones and is missing some. The table lists roughly 180,000 clones, about 86% of them singletons. CDR1 and CDR2 (germline): SGHAT, FQNNGV. This CDR3 spans 12 amino acids. V lost 5 bases and J 13 bases, leaving 14 bases between the germline ends. The source of this sequence is a young woman with active or convalescent COVID-19. The rearrangement uses TRBV11-2 and TRBJ1-4, with a weak D call TRBD1 (5 bases). The sequenced material came from peripheral blood. The CDR3 nucleotides read TGTGCCAGCAGCCCATGGGGGGGACGACTGTTTTTT. It is translated as CASSPWGGRLFF.